This T cell receptor (beta chain) is drawn from a study of graft-versus-host responses after intestinal transplantation. Comments on this clone: Its matching antigen is unknown.

Using immunoSEQ multiplex PCR, the repertoire was profiled, and TCRdb retains in-frame clones only, with some absent. The profile shows around 90,000 clones, 94% of them singletons. Germline values: CDR1 SGHNT, CDR2 YYREEE (reference sequence). V lost 4 bases to trimming and J lost 3 bases, with 10 bases between them. The CDR3 is made up of 13 amino acids. The chain uses TRBV5-4 and TRBJ2-5; D not resolved. The TCR comes from a human donor who was the organ donor for an intestinal transplant. Sequencing used unstimulated CD4+ T cells sorted from spleen or lymph node cells, obtained before transplant. As DNA, the CDR3 is TGTGCCAGCAGCCTACAGACGAAAGAGACCCAGTACTTC. Translation: CASSLQTKETQYF. Filled out from reference TRBV5-4 and TRBJ2-5, the complete variable domain reads ETGVTQSPTHLIKTRGQQVTLRCSSQSGHNTVSWYQQALGQGPQFIFQYYREEENGRGNFPPRFSGLQFPNYSSELNVNALELDDSALYLCASSLQTKETQYFGPGTRLLVL.